A selection of T cell receptor beta chains follows, all from one sample in a study of blood T cells in healthy people across ages. Each CDR3 protein gets one entry after TCRdb re-called the 5' RACE reads with MiXCR. The data show 1.4 million to 1.5 million distinct CDR3 sequences, around 39% seen once. Material for sequencing was blood. The receptors were sampled from a woman aged 18-29 years in good health. CDR3s include the opening cysteine and the closing phenylalanine or tryptophan. A D gene is named only where the DNA matches it firmly. The listing skips clone size in some rows; elsewhere it reads once, few, many or a size class.

DNA: TGCGCCAGTGGGCTAGCGGACCACAATGAGCAGTTCTTC
CDR3: CASGLADHNEQFF
size: few
V: TRBV5-1
J: TRBJ2-1
D: TRBD2

DNA: TGTGCCACCAGCCCGGGGACCGCCACCGGGGAGCTGTTTTTT
CDR3: CATSPGTATGELFF
size: NA
V: TRBV24-1
J: TRBJ2-2
D: NA

DNA: TGTGCCAGCGCCTCCTTCGACTCTTTTTCACCCCTCCACTTT
CDR3: CASASFDSFSPLHF
size: NA
V: TRBV6-2/TRBV6-3
J: TRBJ1-6
D: NA

DNA: TGTGCCTGCCTCCCTGAAGGGGTGGGGGACTATGGCTACACCTTC
CDR3: CACLPEGVGDYGYTF
size: NA
V: TRBV30
J: TRBJ1-2
D: NA

DNA: TGTGCCAGCAGCCCCAGGGGAAGGTCACCCCTCCACTTT
CDR3: CASSPRGRSPLHF
size: NA
V: TRBV13
J: TRBJ1-6
D: NA

DNA: TGTGCCATCAGTGAGTCGACAGGAAAGGCGAACACTGAAGCTTTCTTT
CDR3: CAISESTGKANTEAFF
size: NA
V: TRBV10-3
J: TRBJ1-1
D: NA

DNA: TGTGCCAGCAGTTTATGGGGGACCCGTACGGGGATATACGAGCAGTACTTC
CDR3: CASSLWGTRTGIYEQYF
size: NA
V: TRBV28
J: TRBJ2-7
D: NA

DNA: TGTGCCAGCAGCCTGGGCCTAAACGAGCAGTACTTC
CDR3: CASSLGLNEQYF
size: many
V: TRBV12-3/TRBV12-4
J: TRBJ2-7
D: NA

DNA: TGCAGTGCACGGACAGCGGGAAAGCCCCAGCATTTT
CDR3: CSARTAGKPQHF
size: few
V: TRBV20-1
J: TRBJ1-5
D: NA

DNA: TGTGCCAGCAGCCAGGGGGGCCGTGACACAGATACGCAGTATTTT
CDR3: CASSQGGRDTDTQYF
size: NA
V: TRBV4-2
J: TRBJ2-3
D: NA

DNA: TGTGCCAGCGGACAGAATTCACCCCCCCACTTT
CDR3: CASGQNSPPHF
size: NA
V: TRBV6-6
J: TRBJ1-6
D: NA

DNA: TGTGCCAGCAGCCAAGCTGGTCAGAACTATGGCTACACCTTC
CDR3: CASSQAGQNYGYTF
size: NA
V: TRBV4-2
J: TRBJ1-2
D: NA